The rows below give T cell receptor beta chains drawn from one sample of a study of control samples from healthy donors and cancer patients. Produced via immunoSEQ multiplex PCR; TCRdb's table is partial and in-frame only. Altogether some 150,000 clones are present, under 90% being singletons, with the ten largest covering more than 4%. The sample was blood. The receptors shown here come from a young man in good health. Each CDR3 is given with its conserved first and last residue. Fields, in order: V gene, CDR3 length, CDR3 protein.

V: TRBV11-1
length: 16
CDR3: CASSQSPGQGAYEQYF

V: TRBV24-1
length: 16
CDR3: CATSTRIGAGQETQYF

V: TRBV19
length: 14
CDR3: CASSILAVYNEQFF

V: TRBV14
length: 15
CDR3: CASSQVAGGDTEAFF

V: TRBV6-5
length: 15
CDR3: CASSFDVQGSEKLFF

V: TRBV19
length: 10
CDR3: CAKGDTEAFF

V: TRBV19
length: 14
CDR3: CASSRSNSGNTIYF

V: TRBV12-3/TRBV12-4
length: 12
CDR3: CASSLRGTRTFF

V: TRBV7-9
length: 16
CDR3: CASSLYSGAKVETQYF

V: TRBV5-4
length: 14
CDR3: CASSATGGAYEQYF

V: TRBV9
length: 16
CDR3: CASSVGGLAGAGTQYF

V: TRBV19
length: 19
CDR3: CASSIVLRGETGSTDTQYF

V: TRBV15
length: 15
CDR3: CATSRRGVGANVLTF

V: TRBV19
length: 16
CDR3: CASSISYPGSPAGYTF

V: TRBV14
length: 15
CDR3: CASSQDRWTWDEQYF

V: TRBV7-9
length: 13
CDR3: CASSLSSVNIQYF

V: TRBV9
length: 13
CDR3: CASRPGELETQYF

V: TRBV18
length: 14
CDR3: CASSPPGIPYEQYF

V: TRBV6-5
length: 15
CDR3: CASRDHSWGNQPQHF

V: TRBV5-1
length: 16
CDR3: CASSLEGQGRNQPQHF

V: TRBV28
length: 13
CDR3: CASSLPGGTEAFF

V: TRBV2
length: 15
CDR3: CASSARGQNNSPLHF

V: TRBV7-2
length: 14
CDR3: CASSFQGAGETQYF

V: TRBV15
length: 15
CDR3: CATSRDPTGREPQHF

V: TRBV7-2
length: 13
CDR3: CASSFDRGAEAFF

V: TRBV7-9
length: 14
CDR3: CASSLWTDYNEQFF

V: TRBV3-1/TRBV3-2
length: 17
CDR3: CASSQGLAPVGEETQYF

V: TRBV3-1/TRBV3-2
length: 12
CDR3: CASSQDVSSQFF

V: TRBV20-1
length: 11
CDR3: CSADREEVAFF

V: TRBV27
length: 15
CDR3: CASRGAGYSNQPQHF

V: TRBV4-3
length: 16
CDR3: CASSQSYRGQMDTQYF

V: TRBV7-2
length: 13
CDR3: CASSRSGPDTQYF